This TCR beta chain stems from a study of metastatic and nonmetastatic thyroid tumors. Looking at the study overall: A comparison of repertoires was made across blood and tumor or nodule tissue from malignant and benign thyroid patients. Study conclusions and caveats: Patients with malignant thyroid tumors reportedly had significantly higher TCR beta diversity than those with benign nodules, in blood and tumor.

Note on this clone: The antigen is undetermined.

Thyroid surgery was preceded by no treatment in any patient. TCRdb reassembled clones from the PCR reads with MiXCR. The sample consists of some 7,400 clones, under 30% of them appearing once. V was clipped by 0 bases and J by 0 bases, with 14 bases between them. Germline-derived CDR1 and CDR2 are SGHRS and YFSETQ. The CDR3 covers 17 residues. The chain uses TRBV5-1 and TRBJ2-3, with D perhaps TRBD2 (6 bases). Sequencing was carried out using adjacent normal tissue. This receptor was identified in a male donor with papillary thyroid cancer or a benign thyroid nodule (not recorded which). Some clones in this sample may be carry-over from other donors' samples. Here the CDR3 reads CASSLGAGRPSTDTQYF. CDR3 nucleotides: TGCGCCAGCAGCTTGGGGGCAGGGAGGCCTAGCACAGATACGCAGTATTTT.